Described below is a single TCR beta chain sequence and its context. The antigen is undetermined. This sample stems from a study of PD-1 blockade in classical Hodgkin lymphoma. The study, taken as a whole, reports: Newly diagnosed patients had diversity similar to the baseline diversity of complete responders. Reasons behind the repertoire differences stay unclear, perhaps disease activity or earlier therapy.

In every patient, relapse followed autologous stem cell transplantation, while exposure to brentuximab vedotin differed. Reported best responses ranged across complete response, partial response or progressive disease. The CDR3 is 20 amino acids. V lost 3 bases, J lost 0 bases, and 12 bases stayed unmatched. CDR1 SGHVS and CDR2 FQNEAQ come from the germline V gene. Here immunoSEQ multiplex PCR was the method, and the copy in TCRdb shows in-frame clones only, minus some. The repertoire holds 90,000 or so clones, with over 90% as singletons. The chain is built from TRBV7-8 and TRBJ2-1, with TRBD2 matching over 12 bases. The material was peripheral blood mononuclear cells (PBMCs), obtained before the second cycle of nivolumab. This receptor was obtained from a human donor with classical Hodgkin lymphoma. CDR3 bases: TGTGCCAGCAGCTTCTGGACTAGCGGGAAGACTACCTACTCCTACAATGAGCAGTTCTTC. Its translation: CASSFWTSGKTTYSYNEQFF.